The sequence of this T cell receptor beta chain was determined in a study of cytomegalovirus exposure and HLA in healthy donors (dated 2017 in TCRdb). About the investigation overall: The 500 to 700 repertoires of the first cohort and the 110 or so validation repertoires were produced on the same platform, according to a later analysis. The aim of the study was to test whether cataloging public T cell receptors could identify signatures of past pathogen exposure. Besides the first cohort of 500 to 700 subjects, a separate validation cohort made up of 120 or so different subjects was used. The study combined high-throughput TCR immunosequencing, statistical association of individual TCRs with disease status, and machine learning to predict cytomegalovirus infection status.

V is shortened by 6 bases, J by 15 bases, and the region joining them spans 15 bases. The CDR3 runs 11 amino acids, cysteine and phenylalanine included. Solely the CDR3 DNA is kept, with 33 bases framed from the first base. The germline V gene (reference sequence) sets CDR1 to LNHDA and CDR2 to SQIVND. Separate from the roughly 700-subject first cohort, the validation cohort of 120 subjects was the group to which the donors belonged. Within its sample, this clone is medium-sized (0.01 to 0.1%). Its specific antigen is unknown. No per-base quality is available; no much larger clone lies one base away. The library was made by the immunoSEQ multiplex PCR assay. The source study handled its data this way. A statistical classification framework was developed to diagnose cytomegalovirus status using the catalog of TCR beta chain sequences. This immuneACCESS table, as held by TCRdb, lists in-frame sequences with V and J called but not all clones. Of the missing ones, under half trace to an unresolved V gene in checked studies; the others have no known cause. V and J calls plus clone size are reproduced from that table; the DNA served to infer D and trimming. This sample is represented by 100,000 to 150,000 clones; 85% to 90% of them were singletons. Of the sample, 2.1% is held by the ten largest clones.

Overall results and qualifications from the work: A total of roughly 160 TCR beta chains were listed by the study as associated with cytomegalovirus. Across donors, most TCR sequences were observed very rarely, whereas some public TCRs were present in many individuals. Subsequent analysis determined that TCRs grouped into clusters in the first cohort also showed a tendency toward co-occurrence across the roughly 110 validation repertoires, and 85% to 95% of cluster scores exceeded 0. The classifier was reported to diagnose cytomegalovirus status with high specificity and sensitivity in both the original and validation cohorts. The authors suggested that the approach could potentially be extended to other disease states and immunological phenotypes. A later analysis had no HLA typing for the validation cohort, so co-occurrence there was scored across all 130 or so repertoires. In vitro tests confirmed that three of the cytomegalovirus-associated TCR beta chains recognize cytomegalovirus antigens.

The V and J genes are TRBV19 and TRBJ2-1, with a weak D call of TRBD1 (6 bases match). The sequence derives from a woman aged 25 to 39 in good health and CMV-seronegative. The source material was PBMCs. The CDR3 here reads CASRAGEAWFF. Read as DNA, the sequence is TGTGCCAGTAGGGCAGGGGAAGCTTGGTTCTTC.